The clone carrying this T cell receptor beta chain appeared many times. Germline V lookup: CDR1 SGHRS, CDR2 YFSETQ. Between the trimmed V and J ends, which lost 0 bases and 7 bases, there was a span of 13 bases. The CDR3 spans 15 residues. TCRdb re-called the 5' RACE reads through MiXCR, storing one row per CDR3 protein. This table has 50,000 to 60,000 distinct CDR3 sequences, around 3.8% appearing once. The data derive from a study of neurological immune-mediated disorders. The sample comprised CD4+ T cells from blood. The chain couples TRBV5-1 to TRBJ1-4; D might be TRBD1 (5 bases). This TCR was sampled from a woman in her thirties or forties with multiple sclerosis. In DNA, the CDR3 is TGCGCCAGCAGCTTGGGCCTGGACGGGGGTGAAAAACTGTTTTTT. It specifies CASSLGLDGGEKLFF.